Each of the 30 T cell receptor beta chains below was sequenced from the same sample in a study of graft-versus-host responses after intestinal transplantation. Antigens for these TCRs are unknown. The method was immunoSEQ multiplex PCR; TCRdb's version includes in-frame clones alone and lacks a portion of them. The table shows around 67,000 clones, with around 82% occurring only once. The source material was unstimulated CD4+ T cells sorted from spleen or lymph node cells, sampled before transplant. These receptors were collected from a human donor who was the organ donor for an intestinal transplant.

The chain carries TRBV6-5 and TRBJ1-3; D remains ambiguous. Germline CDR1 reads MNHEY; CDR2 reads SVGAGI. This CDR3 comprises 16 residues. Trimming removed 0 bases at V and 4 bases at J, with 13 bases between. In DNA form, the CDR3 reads TGTGCCAGCAGTTACTCGCGAGAGGGATCAGGAAACACCATATATTTT. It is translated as CASSYSREGSGNTIYF.

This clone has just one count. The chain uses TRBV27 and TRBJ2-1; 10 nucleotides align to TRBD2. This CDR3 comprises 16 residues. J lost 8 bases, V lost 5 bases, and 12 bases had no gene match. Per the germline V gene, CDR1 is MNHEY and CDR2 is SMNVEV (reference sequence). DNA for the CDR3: TGTGCCAGCAGTCCTATCGGGGCTAGCGGGGGCGATGAGCAGTTCTTC. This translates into CASSPIGASGGDEQFF.

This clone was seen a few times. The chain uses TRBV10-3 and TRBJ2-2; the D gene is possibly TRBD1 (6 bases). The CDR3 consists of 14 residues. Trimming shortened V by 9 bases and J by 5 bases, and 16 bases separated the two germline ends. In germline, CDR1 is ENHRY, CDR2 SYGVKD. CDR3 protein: CAIPRGERTGELFF. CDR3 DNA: TGTGCCATTCCCAGGGGAGAGAGAACCGGGGAGCTGTTTTTT.

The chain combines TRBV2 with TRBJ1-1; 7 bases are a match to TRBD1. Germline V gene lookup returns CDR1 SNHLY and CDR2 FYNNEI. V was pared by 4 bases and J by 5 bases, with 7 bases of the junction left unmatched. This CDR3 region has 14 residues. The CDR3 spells CASSGQGGITEAFF. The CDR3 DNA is TGTGCCAGCAGTGGACAGGGCGGGATAACTGAAGCTTTCTTT. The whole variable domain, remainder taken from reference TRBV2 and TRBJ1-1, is EPEVTQTPSHQVTQMGQEVILRCVPISNHLYFYWYRQILGQKVEFLVSFYNNEISEKSEIFDDQFSVERPDGSNFTLKIRSTKLEDSAMYFCASSGQGGITEAFFGQGTRLTVV.

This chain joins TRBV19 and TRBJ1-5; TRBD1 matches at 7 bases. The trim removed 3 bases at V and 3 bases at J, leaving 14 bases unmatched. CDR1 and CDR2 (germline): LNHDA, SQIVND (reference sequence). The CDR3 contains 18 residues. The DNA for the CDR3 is TGTGCCAGTAGTATCGCCCTCGGGACAGCGCAACTCAATCAGCCCCAGCATTTT. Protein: CASSIALGTAQLNQPQHF.

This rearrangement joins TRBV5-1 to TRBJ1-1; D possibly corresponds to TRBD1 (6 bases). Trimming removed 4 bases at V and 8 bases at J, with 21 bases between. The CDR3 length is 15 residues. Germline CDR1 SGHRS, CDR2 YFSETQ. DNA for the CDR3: TGCGCCAGCAGCCCGCTTGGCGGACAGCCTCAGGAAGCTTTCTTT. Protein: CASSPLGGQPQEAFF.

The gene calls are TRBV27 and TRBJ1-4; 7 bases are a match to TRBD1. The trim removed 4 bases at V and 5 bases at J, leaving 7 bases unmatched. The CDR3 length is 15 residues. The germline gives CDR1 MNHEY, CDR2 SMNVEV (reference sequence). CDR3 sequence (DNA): TGTGCCAGCAGTTCGCGGACAGGAACCAATGAAAAACTGTTTTTT. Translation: CASSSRTGTNEKLFF.

The CDR3 loop is CASRETGGLIGETQYF. The CDR3 bases are TGTGCCAGCAGGGAGACAGGGGGCCTAATTGGGGAGACCCAGTACTTC. V and J are TRBV6-6 and TRBJ2-5, with TRBD1 matching over 10 bases. In germline, CDR1 is MNHNY, CDR2 SVGAGI (reference sequence). The CDR3 totals 16 residues. The V gene end was trimmed by 6 bases and the J gene end by 5 bases; junction bases not matched to a gene: 12.

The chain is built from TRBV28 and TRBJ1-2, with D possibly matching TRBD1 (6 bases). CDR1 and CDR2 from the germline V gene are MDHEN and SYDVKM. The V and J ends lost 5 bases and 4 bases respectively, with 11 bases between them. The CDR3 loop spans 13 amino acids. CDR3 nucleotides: TGTGCCAGCAGTATAACAGGGAGCTATGGCTACACCTTC. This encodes CASSITGSYGYTF.

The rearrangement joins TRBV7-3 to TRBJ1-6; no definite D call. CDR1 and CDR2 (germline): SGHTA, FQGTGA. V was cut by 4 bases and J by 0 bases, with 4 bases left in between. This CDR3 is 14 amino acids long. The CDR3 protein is CASSSSSYNSPLHF. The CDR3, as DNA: TGTGCCAGCAGCTCGAGCTCCTATAATTCACCCCTCCACTTT.

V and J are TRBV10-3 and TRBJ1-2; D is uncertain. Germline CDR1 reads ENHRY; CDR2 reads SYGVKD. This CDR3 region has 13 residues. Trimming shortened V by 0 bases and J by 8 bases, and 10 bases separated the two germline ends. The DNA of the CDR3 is TGTGCCATCAGTGAGTCGGCGAATAGCGGCTACACCTTC. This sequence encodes CAISESANSGYTF.

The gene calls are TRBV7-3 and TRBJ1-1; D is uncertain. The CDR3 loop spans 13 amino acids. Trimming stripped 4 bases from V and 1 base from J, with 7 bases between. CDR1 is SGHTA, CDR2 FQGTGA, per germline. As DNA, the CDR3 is TGTGCCAGCAGCTCCCAAGCGAACACTGAAGCTTTCTTT. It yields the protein CASSSQANTEAFF.

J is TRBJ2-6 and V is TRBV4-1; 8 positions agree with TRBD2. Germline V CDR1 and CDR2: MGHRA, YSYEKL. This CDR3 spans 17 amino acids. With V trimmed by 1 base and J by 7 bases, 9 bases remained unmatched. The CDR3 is CASSQAAGGEGANVLTF. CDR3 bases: TGCGCCAGCAGCCAAGCGGCGGGGGGCGAGGGAGCCAACGTCCTGACTTTC.

The CDR3 region has the DNA TGTGCCAGCAGTTGGAGCGGGGGGGCAAATGAGCAGTTCTTC. This encodes CASSWSGGANEQFF. The chain joins TRBV27 to TRBJ2-1; 10 bases agree with TRBD2. This CDR3 is 14 amino acids long. Germline loops: CDR1 MNHEY, CDR2 SMNVEV (reference sequence). The trim removed 4 bases at V and 7 bases at J, leaving 4 bases unmatched.

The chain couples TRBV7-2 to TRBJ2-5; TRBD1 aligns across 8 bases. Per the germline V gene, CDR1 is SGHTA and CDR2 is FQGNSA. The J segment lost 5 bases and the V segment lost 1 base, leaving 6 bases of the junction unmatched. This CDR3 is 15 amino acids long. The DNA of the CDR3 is TGTGCCAGCAGCTTAGGGCAGGGGGCTCGGGAGACCCAGTACTTC. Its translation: CASSLGQGARETQYF.

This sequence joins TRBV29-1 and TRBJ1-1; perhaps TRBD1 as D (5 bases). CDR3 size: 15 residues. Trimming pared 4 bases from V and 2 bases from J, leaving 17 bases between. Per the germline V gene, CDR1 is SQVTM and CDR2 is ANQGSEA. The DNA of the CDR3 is TGCAGCGTTGCGCTTCGGACACTCCCCAACACTGAAGCTTTCTTT. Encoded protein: CSVALRTLPNTEAFF. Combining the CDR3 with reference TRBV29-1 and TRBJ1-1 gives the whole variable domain SAVISQKPSRDICQRGTSLTIQCQVDSQVTMMFWYRQQPGQSLTLIATANQGSEATYESGFVIDKFPISRPNLTFSTLTVSNMSPEDSSIYLCSVALRTLPNTEAFFGQGTRLTVV.

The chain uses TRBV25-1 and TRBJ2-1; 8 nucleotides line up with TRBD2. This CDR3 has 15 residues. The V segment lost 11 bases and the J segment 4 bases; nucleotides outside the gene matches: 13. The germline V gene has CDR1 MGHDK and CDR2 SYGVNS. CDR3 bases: TGTGCCGAGCCACCGGGGGGGGGCGATTACAATGAGCAGTTCTTC. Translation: CAEPPGGGDYNEQFF.

The CDR3 protein is CASSTDRGRNSPLHF. The CDR3 DNA reads as TGTGCCAGTAGTACCGACAGGGGGCGTAATTCACCCCTCCACTTT. V gene TRBV19 combines with J gene TRBJ1-6; 10 nucleotides match TRBD1. V lost 4 bases, J lost 6 bases, and 3 bases stayed unmatched. The germline V gene has CDR1 LNHDA and CDR2 SQIVND (reference sequence). This CDR3 is built from 15 residues.

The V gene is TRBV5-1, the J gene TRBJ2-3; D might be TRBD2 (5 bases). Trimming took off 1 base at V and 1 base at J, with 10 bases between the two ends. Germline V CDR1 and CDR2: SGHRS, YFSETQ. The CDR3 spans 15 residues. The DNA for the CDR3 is TGCGCCAGCAGCTTGACGGGGATGGGCACAGATACGCAGTATTTT. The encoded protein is CASSLTGMGTDTQYF.

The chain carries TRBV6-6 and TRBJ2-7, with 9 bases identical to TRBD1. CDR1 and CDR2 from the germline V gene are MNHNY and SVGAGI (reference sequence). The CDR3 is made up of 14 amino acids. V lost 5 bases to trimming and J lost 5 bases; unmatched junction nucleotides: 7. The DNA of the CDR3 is TGTGCCAGCAGTCAATCACAGGGGGCAAACGAGCAGTACGTC. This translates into CASSQSQGANEQYV.

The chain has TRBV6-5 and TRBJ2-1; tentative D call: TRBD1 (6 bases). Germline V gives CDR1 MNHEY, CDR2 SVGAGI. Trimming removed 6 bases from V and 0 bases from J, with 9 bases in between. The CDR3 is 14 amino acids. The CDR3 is CASSPTGSYNEQFF. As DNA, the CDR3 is TGTGCCAGCAGCCCGACAGGCTCCTACAATGAGCAGTTCTTC.

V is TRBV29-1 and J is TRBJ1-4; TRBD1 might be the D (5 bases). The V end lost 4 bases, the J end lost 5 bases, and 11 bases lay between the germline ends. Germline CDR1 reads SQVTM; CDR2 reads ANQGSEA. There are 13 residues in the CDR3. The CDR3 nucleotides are TGCAGCGTTGGGGCTAACAGGAATGAAAAACTGTTTTTT. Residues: CSVGANRNEKLFF.

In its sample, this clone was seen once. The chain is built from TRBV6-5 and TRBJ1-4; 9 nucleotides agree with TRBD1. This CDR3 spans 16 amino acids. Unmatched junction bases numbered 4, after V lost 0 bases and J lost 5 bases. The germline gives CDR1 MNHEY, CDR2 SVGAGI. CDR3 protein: CASSYSGQGLNEKLFF. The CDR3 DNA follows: TGTGCCAGCAGTTACTCGGGACAGGGACTAAATGAAAAACTGTTTTTT.

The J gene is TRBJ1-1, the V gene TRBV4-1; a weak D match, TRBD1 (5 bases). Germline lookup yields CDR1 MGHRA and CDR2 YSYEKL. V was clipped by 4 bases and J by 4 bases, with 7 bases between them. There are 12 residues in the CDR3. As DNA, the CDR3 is TGCGCCAGCAGCCCGGGGGGCACTGAAGCTTTCTTT. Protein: CASSPGGTEAFF.

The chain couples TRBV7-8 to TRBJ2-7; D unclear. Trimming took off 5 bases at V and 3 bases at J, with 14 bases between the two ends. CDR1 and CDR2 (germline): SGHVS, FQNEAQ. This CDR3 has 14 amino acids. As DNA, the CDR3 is TGTGCCAGCAGCCCCTTAGGAGATAGCTACGAGCAGTACGTC. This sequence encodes CASSPLGDSYEQYV.

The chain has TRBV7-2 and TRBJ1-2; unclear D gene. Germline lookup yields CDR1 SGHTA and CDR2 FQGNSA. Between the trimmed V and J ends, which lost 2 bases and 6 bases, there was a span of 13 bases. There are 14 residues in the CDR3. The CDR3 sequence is CASSLFKAGDGYTF. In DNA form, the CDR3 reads TGTGCCAGCAGCTTATTTAAAGCAGGCGATGGCTACACCTTC.

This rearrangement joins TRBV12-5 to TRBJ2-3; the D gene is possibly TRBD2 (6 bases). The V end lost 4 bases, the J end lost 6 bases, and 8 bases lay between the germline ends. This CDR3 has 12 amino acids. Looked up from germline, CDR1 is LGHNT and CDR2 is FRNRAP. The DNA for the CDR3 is TGTGCTAGTGGTTCGGAGGGGGATACGCAGTATTTT. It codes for CASGSEGDTQYF.

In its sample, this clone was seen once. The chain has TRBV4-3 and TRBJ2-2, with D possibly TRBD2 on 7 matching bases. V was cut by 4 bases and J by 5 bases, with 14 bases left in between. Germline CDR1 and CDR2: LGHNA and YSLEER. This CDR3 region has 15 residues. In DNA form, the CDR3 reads TGCGCCAGCAGCCTAGGGGGAGGGGATACCGGGGAGCTGTTTTTT. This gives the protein CASSLGGGDTGELFF.

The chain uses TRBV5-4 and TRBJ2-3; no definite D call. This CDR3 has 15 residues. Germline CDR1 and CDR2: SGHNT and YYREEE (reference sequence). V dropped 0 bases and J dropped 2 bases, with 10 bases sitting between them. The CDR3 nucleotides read TGTGCCAGCAGCTTGGCCTTTGGCCCCACAGATACGCAGTATTTT. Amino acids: CASSLAFGPTDTQYF.

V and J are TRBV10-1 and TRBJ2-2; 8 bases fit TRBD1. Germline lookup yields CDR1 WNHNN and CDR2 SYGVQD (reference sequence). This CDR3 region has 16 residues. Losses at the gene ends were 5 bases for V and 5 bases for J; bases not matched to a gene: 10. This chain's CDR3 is CASSPRTGPDTGELFF. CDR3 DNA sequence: TGCGCCAGCAGTCCTAGGACAGGGCCGGATACCGGGGAGCTGTTTTTT.